This T cell receptor beta chain was retrieved from a study of cytomegalovirus exposure and HLA in healthy donors. Broader study findings: As confirmed in vitro, three CMV-associated chains were specific for CMV antigens. As was reported, the classifier diagnosed cytomegalovirus status with high specificity and sensitivity. Most observed TCR sequences were rare, whereas some public TCRs were detected in many donors.

Concerning this clone: Its antigen is as yet unknown.

J gave up 4 bases and V 6 bases, and 8 bases lay outside the gene matches. The CDR3 length is 15 residues. Germline CDR1 MGHDK, CDR2 SYGVNS. The assay was immunoSEQ multiplex PCR, and TCRdb's table has in-frame clones only and misses some. The sample yields some 200,000 clones, around 90% seen once. The gene calls are TRBV25-1 and TRBJ1-1; 10 nucleotides match TRBD1. What was sequenced was PBMCs. The receptor was derived from a woman aged 18-30 years in good health and CMV-seronegative. Here the CDR3 DNA reads TGTGCCAGCAGAGAACCGTGGACAGGGGGCACTGAAGCTTTCTTT. Protein sequence: CASREPWTGGTEAFF.